This entry lists 22 T cell receptor beta chains sequenced from one sample in a study of CD8+ T cells in alopecia areata. The treatment here: oral pan-JAK inhibitor, 5-10 mg twice daily. Reverse transcription of extracted RNA yielded cDNA, which provided the sequencing template. Produced via immunoSEQ multiplex PCR; TCRdb's table is partial and in-frame only. The data contain 150,000 to 200,000 clones, about 60% of them singletons. The sequencing here drew on CD4+ T cells sorted from blood, taken at week 4, from a patient treated with tofacitinib. The origin of the receptors is a human donor with alopecia areata.

In this sample, this clone turned up a few times. CDR3: CASSNTGNTEAFF. The DNA for the CDR3 is TGTGCCAGCAGCAACACAGGAAACACTGAAGCTTTCTTT. The chain links TRBV6-6 to TRBJ1-1, with D possibly matching TRBD1 (5 bases). The CDR3 loop spans 13 amino acids. The V end lost 6 bases, the J end lost 2 bases, and 10 bases lay between the germline ends. Germline lookup yields CDR1 MNHNY and CDR2 SVGAGI (reference sequence).

This clone was recorded a few times. The chain has TRBV30 and TRBJ2-1; D not resolved. Looked up from germline, CDR1 is GTSNPN and CDR2 is SVGIG (reference sequence). This CDR3 is built from 14 residues. The germline V and J ends were trimmed by 2 bases and 12 bases, with 20 bases remaining between them. CDR3 bases: TGTGCCTGGAGTCTGGGATTGGAGTCTGAGTGGCAGTTCTTC. It yields the protein CAWSLGLESEWQFF.

The gene calls are TRBV30 and TRBJ1-2; no clear D gene. This CDR3 region has 12 residues. Germline V lookup: CDR1 GTSNPN, CDR2 SVGIG (reference sequence). The germline V and J ends were trimmed by 5 bases and 4 bases, with 11 bases remaining between them. This CDR3 reads CAWAATPYGYTF. CDR3 sequence (DNA): TGTGCCTGGGCCGCAACTCCCTATGGCTACACCTTC.

Notes on this clone: Other DNA sequences from this sample encode an identical CDR3 as well. This chain connects TRBV29-1 to TRBJ2-3, with TRBD1 identical over 7 bases. Germline V gene data show CDR1 as SQVTM and CDR2 as ANQGSEA. There are 11 residues in the CDR3. After removal of 6 bases from V and 6 bases from J, the junction contained 3 bases not matched to a gene. CDR3 sequence (DNA): TGCAGCGTCGAGACAGGGGATACGCAGTATTTT. Its translation: CSVETGDTQYF.

This clone was recorded a few times. The genes are TRBV7-3 and TRBJ1-2; perhaps TRBD1 as D (6 bases). The CDR3 runs to 15 residues. Trimming removed 5 bases at V and 3 bases at J, with 16 bases between. CDR1 SGHTA and CDR2 FQGTGA come from the germline V gene. The CDR3 DNA is TGTGCCAGCAGCCCACAGGGCCCCGGGGACTATGGCTACACCTTC. Protein product: CASSPQGPGDYGYTF.

The gene calls are TRBV6-5 and TRBJ2-1; D is unclear. The V gene lost 7 bases and the J gene lost 0 bases, with 13 bases spanning the gap. Germline V gene lookup returns CDR1 MNHEY and CDR2 SVGAGI. The CDR3 is 15 amino acids. The chain's CDR3 is CASTATLSSYNEQFF. The CDR3 nucleotides are TGTGCCAGCACCGCGACTCTGAGCTCCTACAATGAGCAGTTCTTC.

Of note for this clone: Other DNA sequences in this sample translate to the same CDR3. CDR3 DNA: TGTGCCAGCTCACCGGCCCAGGGAGATTCACCCCTCCACTTT. Translating gives CASSPAQGDSPLHF. The rearrangement joins TRBV18 to TRBJ1-6, with D maybe TRBD1 (5 bases). The V gene's germline CDR1 is KGHSH and CDR2 LQKENI. V was clipped by 3 bases and J by 8 bases, with 11 bases between them. The CDR3 runs 14 residues.

The chain recombines TRBV30 with TRBJ1-1; D is perhaps TRBD1 (5 bases). The CDR3 runs to 16 residues. Germline CDR1 reads GTSNPN; CDR2 reads SVGIG (reference sequence). V lost 1 base and J 1 base, leaving 16 bases between the germline ends. The CDR3 DNA is TGTGCCTGGAGTGCCTGGTCGGGCAGGGCGAACACTGAAGCTTTCTTT. As protein: CAWSAWSGRANTEAFF.

This sequence joins TRBV7-2 and TRBJ1-1; the D is unclear. The CDR3 length is 13 residues. V gave up 2 bases and J gave up 5 bases, with 9 bases separating them. CDR1 and CDR2 (germline): SGHTA, FQGNSA. CDR3 in amino acids: CASSLLGSTEAFF. CDR3 in DNA: TGTGCCAGCAGCTTATTGGGCTCTACTGAAGCTTTCTTT.

This clone was counted only a few times. The chain uses TRBV7-2 and TRBJ2-7; 7 bases fit TRBD2. V dropped 5 bases and J dropped 0; count of bases not matched to a gene: 4. CDR3 size: 14 residues. Germline-derived CDR1 and CDR2 are SGHTA and FQGNSA. As DNA, the CDR3 is TGTGCCAGCAGCCCCCTAGCGGACTCCTACGAGCAGTACTTC. It encodes CASSPLADSYEQYF.

The CDR3 sequence is CASSYSLGSYGYTF. The CDR3 bases are TGTGCCAGCAGTTACTCGTTAGGGTCCTATGGCTACACCTTC. The chain recombines TRBV6-5 with TRBJ1-2, with D uncertain. CDR1 is MNHEY and CDR2 is SVGAGI in the germline V gene. V lost 0 bases and J 4 bases, leaving 9 bases between the germline ends. CDR3 size: 14 residues.

The genes are TRBV29-1 and TRBJ2-7; TRBD1 matches at 7 bases. The germline V gene has CDR1 SQVTM and CDR2 ANQGSEA. The V and J ends lost 7 bases and 6 bases, in that order; junction bases with no gene match: 6. The CDR3 runs to 11 residues. The CDR3 sequence is CSAEGAGEQYF. The DNA for the CDR3 is TGCAGCGCCGAGGGGGCGGGCGAGCAGTACTTC.

This chain connects TRBV5-1 to TRBJ2-1, with TRBD1 matching 8 bases. From germline, CDR1 is SGHRS and CDR2 YFSETQ. CDR3 length: 15 amino acids. V trimming: 4 bases; J trimming: 4 bases; junction bases outside the gene matches: 7. The CDR3 sequence: CASSPGGLGYNEQFF. The CDR3 DNA is TGCGCCAGCAGCCCAGGGGGCCTGGGATACAATGAGCAGTTCTTC.

This clone has only a few counts. This sequence joins TRBV28 and TRBJ1-4; possible D gene TRBD1, 5 bases. Germline-derived CDR1 and CDR2 are MDHEN and SYDVKM. Trimming took off 5 bases at V and 8 bases at J, with 15 bases between the two ends. This CDR3 has 14 amino acids. CDR3: CASSNVLRVEKLFF. The CDR3 coding sequence is TGTGCCAGCAGTAACGTCCTCAGGGTGGAAAAACTGTTTTTT.

V gene TRBV7-6 combines with J gene TRBJ1-2, with no clear D. CDR3 length equals 13 residues. V was cut by 0 bases and J by 4 bases, with 6 bases left in between. Germline V lookup: CDR1 SGHVS, CDR2 FNYEAQ. CDR3 loop: CASSLAVSYGYTF. Here the CDR3 DNA reads TGTGCCAGCAGCTTAGCAGTTTCCTATGGCTACACCTTC.

The V gene is TRBV30, the J gene TRBJ1-1; D remains ambiguous. Germline V lookup: CDR1 GTSNPN, CDR2 SVGIG (reference sequence). This CDR3 has 14 residues. V lost 0 bases and J lost 0, with 8 bases in between. The DNA for the CDR3 is TGTGCCTGGAGTGTACGCGTGTTGAACACTGAAGCTTTCTTT. It encodes CAWSVRVLNTEAFF. Supplemented by reference TRBV30 and TRBJ1-1, the full variable domain reads SQTIHQWPATLVQPVGSPLSLECTVEGTSNPNLYWYRQAAGRGLQLLFYSVGIGQISSEVPQNLSASRPQDRQFILSSKKLLLSDSGFYLCAWSVRVLNTEAFFGQGTRLTVV.

This sequence joins TRBV5-1 and TRBJ2-7; 8 nucleotides line up with TRBD1. This CDR3 spans 16 amino acids. CDR1 and CDR2 from the germline V gene are SGHRS and YFSETQ. Trimming cost V 0 bases and J 6 bases; bases outside gene matches: 11. The CDR3: CASSLVAGGAAPEQYF. In DNA form, the CDR3 reads TGCGCCAGCAGCTTGGTAGCAGGGGGCGCGGCCCCCGAGCAGTACTTC.

This clone occurred a few times. The chain employs TRBV4-1 and TRBJ2-5, with 7 bases lining up with TRBD1. V dropped 1 base and J dropped 0; count of bases not matched to a gene: 5. The CDR3 extends over 16 amino acids. CDR1 is MGHRA and CDR2 is YSYEKL in the germline V gene. The CDR3 protein is CASSQGADRHQETQYF. CDR3 nucleotide sequence: TGCGCCAGCAGCCAAGGGGCGGACAGGCACCAAGAGACCCAGTACTTC.

The chain uses TRBV29-1 and TRBJ2-3; weak D call: TRBD2 (6 bases). Per germline, CDR1 SQVTM and CDR2 ANQGSEA. CDR3 length: 13 residues. Trimming took 4 bases from V and 5 from J, leaving 13 bases between them. CDR3 protein: CSVVNGGIDTQYF. The CDR3 nucleotides are TGCAGCGTTGTGAACGGGGGAATAGATACGCAGTATTTT.

The chain uses TRBV30 and TRBJ2-7; TRBD1 aligns across 8 bases. The CDR3 extends over 14 amino acids. Germline V lookup: CDR1 GTSNPN, CDR2 SVGIG (reference sequence). Losses at the gene ends were 2 bases for V and 2 bases for J; bases not matched to a gene: 5. CDR3 sequence reads: CAWSPGQAAYEQYF. CDR3 coding DNA: TGTGCCTGGAGTCCGGGACAGGCAGCCTACGAGCAGTACTTC. Together with reference TRBV30 and TRBJ2-7, the CDR3 gives the full variable domain: SQTIHQWPATLVQPVGSPLSLECTVEGTSNPNLYWYRQAAGRGLQLLFYSVGIGQISSEVPQNLSASRPQDRQFILSSKKLLLSDSGFYLCAWSPGQAAYEQYFGPGTRLTVT.

The chain joins TRBV29-1 to TRBJ1-1; the D gene is possibly TRBD1 (5 bases). The V gene's germline CDR1 is SQVTM and CDR2 ANQGSEA. This CDR3 region has 14 residues. V was trimmed by 3 bases and J by 2 bases, leaving 13 bases between them. The CDR3 sequence: CSVDRDKVNTEAFF. The DNA of the CDR3 is TGCAGCGTTGACAGGGATAAGGTAAACACTGAAGCTTTCTTT.

This clone was found a few times. The chain joins TRBV30 to TRBJ2-3; no clear D. The CDR3 totals 14 residues. Between the trimmed V and J ends, which lost 0 bases and 3 bases, there was a span of 10 bases. Germline assignment: CDR1 GTSNPN and CDR2 SVGIG (reference sequence). CDR3 bases: TGTGCCTGGAGTGTAAGCCGGCCGACAGATACGCAGTATTTT. Translated, it gives CAWSVSRPTDTQYF.